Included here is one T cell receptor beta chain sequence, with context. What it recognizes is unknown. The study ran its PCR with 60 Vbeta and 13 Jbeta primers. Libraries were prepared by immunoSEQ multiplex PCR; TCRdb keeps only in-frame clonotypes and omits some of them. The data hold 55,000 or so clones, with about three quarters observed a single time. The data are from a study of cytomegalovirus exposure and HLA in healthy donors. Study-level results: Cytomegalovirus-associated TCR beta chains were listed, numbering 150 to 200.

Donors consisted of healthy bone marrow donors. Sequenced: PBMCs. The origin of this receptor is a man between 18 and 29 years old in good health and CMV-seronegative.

CDR3 DNA sequence: TGTGCCAGCAATCTCCGGACAGTGAACACTGAAGCTTTCTTT. Amino acid sequence: CASNLRTVNTEAFF. The V and J genes are TRBV6-1 and TRBJ1-1; the D gene is possibly TRBD1 (6 bases). The germline CDR1 and CDR2 sequences are MNHNS and SASEGT. This CDR3 has 14 residues. Deletions cut 7 bases from V and 0 bases from J, with 12 bases between.